This T cell receptor (beta chain) appears in the sequencing data of a study of OX40 agonist ivuxolimab in advanced cancers. About the full investigation: The costimulatory receptor OX40 (CD134) was targeted by ivuxolimab, a fully human IgG2 agonistic monoclonal antibody. The dose-escalation cohort was over 70% male with a mean age of 60 years, ranging from about 23 to 85. Partial responses occurred in three dose-escalation patients, of whom one had hepatocellular carcinoma and two had cutaneous melanoma. The paper covers the monotherapy dose-escalation part of the phase I ivuxolimab trial, which included N ≈ 57 patients. Peripheral TCRbeta sequencing was intended to test whether TCR sequence diversity was altered and clonal T-cell expansion was caused by ivuxolimab. Prior anti-PD-1, anti-PD-L1 or anti-CTLA-4 therapy was permitted, and 40% of dose-escalation patients had received checkpoint inhibitors. Intravenous ivuxolimab was administered to patients every 2 weeks at six dose levels: 0.01, 0.1, 0.3, 1.5, 3 and 10 mg/kg. Of the roughly 51 patients in dose escalation, 19 had hepatocellular carcinoma, roughly 15 had melanoma, 9 had renal cell carcinoma and 9 had head and neck cancer. What the research found in general, with its limitations: In partial responders in the 0.1-3.0 mg/kg groups, normalized peripheral clonal expansion was found to be among the lowest, especially among CD8+ T cells. At doses from 0.1 to 3.0 mg/kg, clonal expansion was seen in both CD4+ and CD8+ blood T cells between baseline and week 6. The antigen specificity of the peripheral T cells that underwent clonal expansion was not determined. On average, CD8+ T cells showed more expanded clones than CD4+ T cells after ivuxolimab. Low levels of normalized T-cell clonal expansion were also seen in some patients who did not respond.

The trial excluded patients who had a history of autoimmune disease or were on systemic immunosuppression. Peripheral blood for TCR sequencing was collected from all dose cohorts at baseline, on cycle 4 day 1, and on cycle 7 day 1. Samples were obtained from an open-label, multicenter, first-in-human phase I dose-escalation trial of ivuxolimab. Adults with locally advanced or metastatic melanoma, renal cell, hepatocellular, or head and neck squamous cell carcinoma were enrolled in the trial. Before TCR sequencing, CD4+ T cells and CD8+ T cells were sorted from peripheral blood as separate populations. CDR1 and CDR2 are read off the germline V gene as MDHEN and SYDVKM. Cut back by 3 bases and 5 bases, the V and J ends lie 16 bases apart. Taken from cysteine to phenylalanine, the CDR3 has 15 residues. Only CDR3 DNA remains: 45 bases, in frame from the first base. For sequencing of the TCRbeta CDR3 region, genomic DNA was extracted from the sorted cells. The immunoSEQ Assay was used to sequence the TCRbeta CDR3 regions. TCRdb limited this immuneACCESS table to in-frame rearrangements with V and J called. A share of clones is missing; checked studies link under half to unresolved V genes, and the rest is unexplained. The sample table shows about 64,000 clones, and approximately 85% are seen once. Of the sample, 2.5% to 3.5% falls within the top ten clones.

Of note for this clone: It lacks a known antigen. No base-level quality is on record; no much larger clone is a single base apart.

The sequence links TRBV28 to TRBJ2-5, with the D gene not confidently named. The TCR originated in an adult with an advanced solid tumor such as melanoma, head and neck, liver or kidney cancer. The sequencing used CD4+ or CD8+ T cells sorted from blood, collected in a trial of the OX40 agonist ivuxolimab. The DNA reads as follows: TGTGCCAGCAGTTTTCAAGGGTTTTCTTTGGAGACCCAGTACTTC. Translated, this gives CASSFQGFSLETQYF.